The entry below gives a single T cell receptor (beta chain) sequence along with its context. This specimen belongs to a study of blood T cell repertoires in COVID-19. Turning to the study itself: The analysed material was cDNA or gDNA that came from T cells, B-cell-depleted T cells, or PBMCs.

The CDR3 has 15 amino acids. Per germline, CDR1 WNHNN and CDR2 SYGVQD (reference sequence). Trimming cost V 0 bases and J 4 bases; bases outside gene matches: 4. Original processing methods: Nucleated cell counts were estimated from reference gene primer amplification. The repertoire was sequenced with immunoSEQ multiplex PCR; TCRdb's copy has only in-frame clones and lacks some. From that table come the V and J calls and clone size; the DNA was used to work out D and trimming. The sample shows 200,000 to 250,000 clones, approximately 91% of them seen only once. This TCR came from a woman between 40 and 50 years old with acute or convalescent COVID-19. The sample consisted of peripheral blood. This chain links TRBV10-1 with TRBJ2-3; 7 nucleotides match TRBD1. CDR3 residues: CASSESRQGADTQYF. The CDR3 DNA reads TGCGCCAGCAGTGAGTCGAGACAGGGTGCAGATACGCAGTATTTT.